Each of the 10 T cell receptor beta chains below was sequenced from the same sample in a study of blood T cell repertoires in COVID-19. Produced via immunoSEQ multiplex PCR; TCRdb's table is partial and in-frame only. The sample includes 50,000 to 60,000 clones, roughly 90% of them seen just once. Sequences were obtained from peripheral blood. The receptors come from a woman of 80 years or more with acute or convalescent COVID-19.

This chain uses TRBV11-3 with TRBJ2-7; 13 bases match TRBD2. After removal of 1 base from V and 3 bases from J, the junction contained 3 bases not matched to a gene. This CDR3 has 16 amino acids. The germline CDR1 and CDR2 sequences are SGHNT and YENEEA. The chain's CDR3 is CASSLGGTSGNYEQYF. The CDR3 DNA sequence: TGTGCCAGCAGCTTAGGTGGGACTAGCGGGAACTACGAGCAGTACTTC.

This chain joins TRBV2 and TRBJ1-2; TRBD1 matches 9 bases. This CDR3 region has 11 residues. The germline gives CDR1 SNHLY, CDR2 FYNNEI. After removal of 11 bases from V and 4 bases from J, the junction contained 2 bases not matched to a gene. The chain's CDR3 is CASTGGYGYTF. The CDR3 DNA reads TGTGCCTCGACAGGGGGCTATGGCTACACCTTC.

This rearrangement joins TRBV3-1 (or the pseudogene TRBV3-2) to TRBJ1-1; weak D call: TRBD1 (6 bases). The CDR3 contains 17 residues. Germline lookup yields CDR1 LGHDT and CDR2 YNNKEL (reference sequence). Deletions cut 5 bases from V and 2 bases from J, with 21 bases between. The CDR3 DNA follows: TGTGCCAGCAGCGCACACCATTGGGGGCAGGCAAACACTGAAGCTTTCTTT. Translating it yields CASSAHHWGQANTEAFF.

The chain recombines TRBV21-1 with TRBJ1-4. TRBV21-1 is a pseudogene locus. The CDR3 totals 14 residues. The CDR3 nucleotides are TGTGCCAGCAGCATGGCGGGGGCCGGTGAAAAACTGTTTTTT. It translates to CASSMAGAGEKLFF.

V usage is TRBV6-5 and J usage is TRBJ2-3, with 9 bases that match TRBD2. This CDR3 is built from 15 residues. Per germline, CDR1 MNHEY and CDR2 SVGAGI. Trimming removed 2 bases from V and 4 bases from J; junction bases left unmatched: 4. As DNA, the CDR3 is TGTGCCAGCAGTTACCAAGCGGGAGGAGCAGATACGCAGTATTTT. Its translation is CASSYQAGGADTQYF.

The chain joins TRBV6-5 to TRBJ2-2; TRBD2 might be the D (7 bases). Trimming cost V 8 bases and J 4 bases, with 14 bases left between them. The CDR3 loop spans 14 amino acids. Germline loops: CDR1 MNHEY, CDR2 SVGAGI. The CDR3 sequence: CASWRGGLTGELFF. CDR3 in DNA: TGTGCCAGCTGGAGGGGGGGTCTCACCGGGGAGCTGTTTTTT.

The gene calls are TRBV6-5 and TRBJ1-1; TRBD1 is a possible D gene (5 bases). Deletions cut 3 bases from V and 1 base from J, with 15 bases between. CDR1 and CDR2 from the germline V gene are MNHEY and SVGAGI. CDR3 size: 16 residues. The CDR3 DNA sequence: TGTGCCAGCAGTTATAGACGAACAGGCGCGAACACTGAAGCTTTCTTT. Translation: CASSYRRTGANTEAFF.

The genes are TRBV5-1 and TRBJ2-3; 7 bases align to TRBD2. The ends lost 4 bases at V and 4 bases at J; junction bases unmatched: 6. The germline gives CDR1 SGHRS, CDR2 YFSETQ. CDR3 length equals 14 residues. CDR3 nucleotides: TGCGCCAGCAGCCCCCCCAGCGGGGCAGATACGCAGTATTTT. This codes for CASSPPSGADTQYF.

The V and J genes are TRBV28 and TRBJ1-1; possible D gene TRBD1, 5 bases. Deletions cut 2 bases from V and 0 bases from J, with 10 bases between. The germline V gene has CDR1 MDHEN and CDR2 SYDVKM. The CDR3 consists of 15 residues. CDR3 DNA: TGTGCCAGCAGTTTAGGGGGGGTGGTGAACACTGAAGCTTTCTTT. Its translation is CASSLGGVVNTEAFF.

DNA for the CDR3: TGTGCCAGTAGTTTGGGACTAGCGGCAGATACGCAGTATTTT. Translating it yields CASSLGLAADTQYF. The chain has TRBV19 and TRBJ2-3; 11 positions match TRBD2. Germline values: CDR1 LNHDA, CDR2 SQIVND (reference sequence). This CDR3 spans 14 amino acids. V was clipped by 5 bases and J by 4 bases; unmatched bases: 2.